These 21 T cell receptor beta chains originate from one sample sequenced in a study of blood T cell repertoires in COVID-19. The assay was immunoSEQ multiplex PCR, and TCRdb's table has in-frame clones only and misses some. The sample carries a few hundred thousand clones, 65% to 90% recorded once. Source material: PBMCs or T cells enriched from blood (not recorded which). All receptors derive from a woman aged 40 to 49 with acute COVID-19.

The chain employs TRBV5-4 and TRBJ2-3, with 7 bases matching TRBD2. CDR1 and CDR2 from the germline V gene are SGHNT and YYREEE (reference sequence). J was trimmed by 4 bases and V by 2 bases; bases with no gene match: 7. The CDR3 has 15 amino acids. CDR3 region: CASSFTGGGADTQYF. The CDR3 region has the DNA TGTGCCAGCAGCTTTACGGGAGGAGGAGCAGATACGCAGTATTTT. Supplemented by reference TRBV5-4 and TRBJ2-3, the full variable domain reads ETGVTQSPTHLIKTRGQQVTLRCSSQSGHNTVSWYQQALGQGPQFIFQYYREEENGRGNFPPRFSGLQFPNYSSELNVNALELDDSALYLCASSFTGGGADTQYFGPGTRLTVL.

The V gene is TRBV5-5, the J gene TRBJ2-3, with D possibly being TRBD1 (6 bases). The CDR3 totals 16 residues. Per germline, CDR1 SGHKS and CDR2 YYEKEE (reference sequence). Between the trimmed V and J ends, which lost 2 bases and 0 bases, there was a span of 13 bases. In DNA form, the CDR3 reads TGTGCCAGCAGCTTTGGACAGCACCCTAGCACAGATACGCAGTATTTT. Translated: CASSFGQHPSTDTQYF.

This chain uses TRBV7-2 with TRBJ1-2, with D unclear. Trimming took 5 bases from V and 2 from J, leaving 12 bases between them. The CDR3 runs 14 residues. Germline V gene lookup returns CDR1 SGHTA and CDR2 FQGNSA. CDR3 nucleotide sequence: TGTGCCAGCAGCGCGTCGGGTGGAAACTATGGCTACACCTTC. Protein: CASSASGGNYGYTF.

CDR3: CSASVSGGGLSSYEQYF. CDR3 sequence (DNA): TGCAGTGCTAGTGTGTCAGGGGGAGGTTTGAGCTCCTACGAGCAGTACTTC. The chain uses TRBV20-1 and TRBJ2-7; TRBD1 is a possible D gene (7 bases). Trimming took off 3 bases at V and 0 bases at J, with 21 bases between the two ends. The CDR3 runs to 17 residues. Germline CDR1 is DFQATT and CDR2 is SNEGSKA (reference sequence).

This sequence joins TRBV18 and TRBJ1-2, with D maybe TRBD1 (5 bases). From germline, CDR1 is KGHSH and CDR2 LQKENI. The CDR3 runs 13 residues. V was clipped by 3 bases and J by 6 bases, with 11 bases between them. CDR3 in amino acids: CASSPRVSDGYTF. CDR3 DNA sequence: TGTGCCAGCTCACCCAGGGTTTCGGATGGCTACACCTTC.

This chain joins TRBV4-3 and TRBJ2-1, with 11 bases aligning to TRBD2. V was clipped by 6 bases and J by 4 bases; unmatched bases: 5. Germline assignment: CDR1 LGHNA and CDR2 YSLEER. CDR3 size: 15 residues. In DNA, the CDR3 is TGCGCCAGCAGTCCTAGCGGGGGGCCTTACAATGAGCAGTTCTTC. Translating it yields CASSPSGGPYNEQFF.

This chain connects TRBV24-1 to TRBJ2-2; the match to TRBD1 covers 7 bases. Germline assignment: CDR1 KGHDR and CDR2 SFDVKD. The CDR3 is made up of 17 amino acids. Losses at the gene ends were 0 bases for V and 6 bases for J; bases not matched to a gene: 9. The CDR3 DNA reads TGTGCCACCAGTGATTTGCCCTCAGGGGGAAAGGCCGGGGAGCTGTTTTTT. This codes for CATSDLPSGGKAGELFF.

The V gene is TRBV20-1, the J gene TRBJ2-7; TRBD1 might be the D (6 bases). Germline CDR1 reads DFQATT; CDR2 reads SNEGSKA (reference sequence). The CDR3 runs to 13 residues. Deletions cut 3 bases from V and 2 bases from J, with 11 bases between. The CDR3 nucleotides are TGCAGTGCTAGTTCAGGGGAACCCTACGAGCAGTACTTC. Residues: CSASSGEPYEQYF.

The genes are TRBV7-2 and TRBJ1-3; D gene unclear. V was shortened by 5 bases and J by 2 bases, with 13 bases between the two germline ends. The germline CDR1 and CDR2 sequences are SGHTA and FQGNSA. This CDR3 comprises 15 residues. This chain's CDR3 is CASSPTEGAGNTIYF. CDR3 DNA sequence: TGTGCCAGCAGCCCTACAGAGGGAGCTGGAAACACCATATATTTT.

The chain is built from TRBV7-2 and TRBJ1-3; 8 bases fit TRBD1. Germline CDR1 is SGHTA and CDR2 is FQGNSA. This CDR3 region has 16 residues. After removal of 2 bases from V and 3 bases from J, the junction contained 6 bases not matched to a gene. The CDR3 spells CASSLRTGFFGNTIYF. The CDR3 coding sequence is TGTGCCAGCAGCTTAAGGACAGGGTTCTTTGGAAACACCATATATTTT. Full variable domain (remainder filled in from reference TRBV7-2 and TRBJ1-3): GAGVSQSPSNKVTEKGKDVELRCDPISGHTALYWYRQSLGQGLEFLIYFQGNSAPDKSGLPSDRFSAERTGGSVSTLTIQRTQQEDSAVYLCASSLRTGFFGNTIYFGEGSWLTVV.

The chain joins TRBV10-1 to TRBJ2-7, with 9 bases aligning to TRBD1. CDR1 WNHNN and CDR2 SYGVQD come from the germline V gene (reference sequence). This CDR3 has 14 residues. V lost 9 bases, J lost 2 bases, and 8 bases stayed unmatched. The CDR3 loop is CASGDRVGAYEQYF. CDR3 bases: TGCGCCAGTGGGGACAGGGTGGGCGCCTACGAGCAGTACTTC.

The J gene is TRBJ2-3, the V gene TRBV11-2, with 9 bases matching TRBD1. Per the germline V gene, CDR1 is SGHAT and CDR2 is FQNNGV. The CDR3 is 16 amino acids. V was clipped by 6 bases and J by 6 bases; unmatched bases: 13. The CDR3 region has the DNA TGTGCCAGCAGTCCCATCGGGACAGGGAAGGGCGATACGCAGTATTTT. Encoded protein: CASSPIGTGKGDTQYF.

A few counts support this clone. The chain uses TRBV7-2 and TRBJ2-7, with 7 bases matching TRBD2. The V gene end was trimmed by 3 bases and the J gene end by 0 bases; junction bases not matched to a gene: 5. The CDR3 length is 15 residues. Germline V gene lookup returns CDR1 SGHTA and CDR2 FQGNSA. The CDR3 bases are TGTGCCAGCAGCTTGTCCGGGGGGTTCTCCTACGAGCAGTACTTC. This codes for CASSLSGGFSYEQYF.

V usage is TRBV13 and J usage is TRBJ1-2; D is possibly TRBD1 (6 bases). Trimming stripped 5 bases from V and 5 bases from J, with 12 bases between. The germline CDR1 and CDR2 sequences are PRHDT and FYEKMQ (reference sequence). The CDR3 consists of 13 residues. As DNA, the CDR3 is TGTGCCAGCAGCCGGGGACAACGATATGGCTACACCTTC. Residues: CASSRGQRYGYTF.

The CDR3 loop is CASSQGTGRKGQNTGELFF. The CDR3 coding sequence is TGTGCCAGCAGCCAAGGCACCGGACGAAAGGGACAGAACACCGGGGAGCTGTTTTTT. J is TRBJ2-2 and V is TRBV4-2, with D tentatively TRBD1 (6 bases). The CDR3 runs to 19 residues. Germline lookup yields CDR1 LGHNA and CDR2 YNFKEQ. Trimming shortened V by 1 base and J by 1 base, and 19 bases separated the two germline ends.

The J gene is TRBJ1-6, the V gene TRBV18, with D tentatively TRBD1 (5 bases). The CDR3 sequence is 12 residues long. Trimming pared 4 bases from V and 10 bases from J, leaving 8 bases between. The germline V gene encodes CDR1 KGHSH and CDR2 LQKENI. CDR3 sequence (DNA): TGTGCCAGCTCACAGGGGAACTCACCCCTCCACTTT. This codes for CASSQGNSPLHF.

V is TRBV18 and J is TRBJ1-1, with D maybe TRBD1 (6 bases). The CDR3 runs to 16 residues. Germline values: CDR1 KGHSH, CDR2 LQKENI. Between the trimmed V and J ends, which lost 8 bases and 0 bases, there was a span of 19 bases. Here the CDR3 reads CASEREVQGVNTEAFF. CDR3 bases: TGTGCCAGCGAACGGGAGGTACAGGGTGTGAACACTGAAGCTTTCTTT.

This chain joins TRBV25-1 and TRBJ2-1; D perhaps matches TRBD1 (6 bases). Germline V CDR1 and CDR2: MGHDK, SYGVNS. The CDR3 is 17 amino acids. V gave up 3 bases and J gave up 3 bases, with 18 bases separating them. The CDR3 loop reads CASSDPRTVVSYNEQFF. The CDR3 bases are TGTGCCAGCAGTGACCCAAGGACAGTTGTGAGCTACAATGAGCAGTTCTTC.

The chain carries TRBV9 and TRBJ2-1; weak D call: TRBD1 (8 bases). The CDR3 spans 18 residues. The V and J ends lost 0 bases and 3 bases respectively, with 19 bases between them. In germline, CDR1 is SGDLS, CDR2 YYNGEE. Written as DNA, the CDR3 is TGTGCCAGCAGCGTAGCGGGGGGACAGGAGACGATCTACAATGAGCAGTTCTTC. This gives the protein CASSVAGGQETIYNEQFF.

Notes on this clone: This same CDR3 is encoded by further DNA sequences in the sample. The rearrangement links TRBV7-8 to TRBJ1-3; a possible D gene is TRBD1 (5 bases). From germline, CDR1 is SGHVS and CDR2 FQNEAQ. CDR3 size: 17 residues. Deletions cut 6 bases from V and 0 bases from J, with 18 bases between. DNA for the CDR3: TGTGCCAGCAGTCGCCGGGACTCCCCCCTCTCTGGAAACACCATATATTTT. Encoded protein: CASSRRDSPLSGNTIYF.

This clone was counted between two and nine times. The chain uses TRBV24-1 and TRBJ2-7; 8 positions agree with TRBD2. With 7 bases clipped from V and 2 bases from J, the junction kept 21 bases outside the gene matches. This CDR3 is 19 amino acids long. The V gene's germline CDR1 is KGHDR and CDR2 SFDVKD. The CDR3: CATRITMNPGLVRTYEQYF. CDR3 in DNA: TGTGCCACCAGAATAACAATGAATCCGGGACTAGTTAGGACCTACGAGCAGTACTTC.